The clone carrying this TCR beta chain was seen only a few times. Its antigen remains unidentified. This record comes from a study of a mutant IDH1 vaccine in newly diagnosed glioma. As for the study in general: In some groups vaccination began 4-6 weeks post-radiotherapy; others received it with temozolomide. Patients arrived already treated with radiotherapy, temozolomide, or both, most having had both. The week-35 safety follow-up was V12, and the week-47 study end was V13.

TCRdb's table, derived via immunoSEQ multiplex PCR, lists solely in-frame clones and lacks some. The sample holds some 30,000 clones, about 80% seen once. Regarding time point: week 35, safety follow-up. Each dose delivered 300 ug of mutant IDH1 20-mer peptide subcutaneously with imiquimod. Whole-study results and caveats: It was just under 95% of patients that developed vaccine-induced immune responses.

This specimen consisted of PBMCs, obtained from a glioma patient whose treatment included an IDH1 peptide vaccine. This clonotype was obtained from a man aged 25 to 40 with glioma.

The CDR3 reads CAISDLTDSGNTIYF. The CDR3 DNA sequence: TGTGCCATCAGTGATCTAACAGACTCTGGAAACACCATATATTTT. The chain has TRBV10-3 and TRBJ1-3; D is uncertain. The CDR3 loop spans 15 amino acids. Trimming shortened V by 3 bases and J by 0 bases, and 9 bases separated the two germline ends. Per germline, CDR1 ENHRY and CDR2 SYGVKD.